This TCR beta chain was captured by sequencing in a study of cytomegalovirus exposure and HLA in healthy donors. This clone was observed a few times. Germline CDR1 and CDR2: SGHDT and YYEEEE. With 0 bases removed from V and 3 bases from J, the gap between germline ends came to 13 bases. The CDR3 is 16 amino acids. The PCR had 60 Vbeta and 13 Jbeta primers. TCRdb's copy holds only in-frame clones and misses some; the assay was immunoSEQ multiplex PCR. The sample records 130,000 or so clones, around 80% being singletons. Sample: PBMCs. J is TRBJ2-1 and V is TRBV5-6; perhaps TRBD1 as D (5 bases). The TCR comes from a woman in her thirties or forties in good health and CMV-seronegative. In nucleotides, the CDR3 is TGTGCCAGCAGCTTGGATCCGACAGTAGGCTACAATGAGCAGTTCTTC. Encoded protein: CASSLDPTVGYNEQFF.